The entry below describes one T cell receptor beta chain. This clonotype was recorded many times. What this receptor recognizes is not known. It may be a read error: a sequence one base away is much more abundant. The CDR1 and CDR2 encoded by the germline V gene are SGHTS and YDEGEE. Its CDR3 holds 15 amino acids, cysteine through phenylalanine. Here the CDR3 DNA is all that survives: 45 bases in frame from base 1. The V and J ends are trimmed by 0 bases and 3 bases, leaving 12 bases between them. This entry belongs to a study of breast tumors, draining lymph nodes, adjacent tissues listed by TCRdb under 2016. In the study overall: In breast cancer patients, the study compared the TCR beta repertoires of tumor, adjacent nontumor tissue and axillary lymph nodes. The study was designed to assess the relationships and possible T-cell exchange between tumor, surrounding tissue and draining lymph node repertoires in human breast cancer. Study-wide conclusions, independent of this receptor: The conclusion that tumor T cells originate in lymph nodes was presented as consistent with a hypothesis rather than as directly demonstrated. The data were considered consistent with most tumor T cells being derived from the lymph node and subsequently expanding within tumor tissue. Tumor and nontumor tissue repertoires were significantly more similar in luminal-like than in basal-like breast cancer. Tumor T-cell repertoires showed less diversity than lymph node repertoires and more diversity than nontumor tissue repertoires, and tumor T-cell repertoires showed preferential V and J gene usage.

TCRdb records Illumina HiSeq 2000 as the sequencer. TCR beta chain libraries were generated through multiplex PCR amplification. High-throughput sequencing was used to analyze the amplified TCR beta chain products. Using fastp at Q25 and MiXCR, TCRdb reprocessed the public reads and kept productive beta chains. Identical CDR3 proteins give one entry, which carries the most common genes and DNA. The table for this sample lists some 65,000 distinct CDR3 sequences; approximately 45% of them were counted only once. The ten largest make up about 8% of the sample. The chain employs TRBV5-8 and TRBJ2-5; a weak D assignment points to TRBD2 (6 bases agree). Sequencing was carried out using breast tumor tissue. The sequence derives from a female donor with breast cancer. Some clones in this sample may be carry-over from other donors' samples. DNA sequence: TGTGCCAGCAGCTTGGGGAGGGCGCGGGAAGAGACCCAGTACTTC. Its protein is CASSLGRAREETQYF.